The 22 T cell receptor beta chains listed next were all sequenced from one sample in a study of PD-1 blockade in classical Hodgkin lymphoma. The method was immunoSEQ multiplex PCR; TCRdb's version includes in-frame clones alone and lacks a portion of them. This sample has over 25,000 clones; just over 85% occur once, and the top ten carry around 2.6%. Every patient experienced relapse after autologous stem cell transplantation, and brentuximab vedotin exposure varied. The specimen comprised peripheral blood mononuclear cells (PBMCs), sampled at baseline. Receptors were obtained from a human donor with classical Hodgkin lymphoma.

V is TRBV4-2 and J is TRBJ1-1; the D is unclear. The CDR3 sequence is 14 residues long. Trimming pared 0 bases from V and 2 bases from J, leaving 7 bases between. Per germline, CDR1 LGHNA and CDR2 YNFKEQ. This chain's CDR3 is CASSQDEGNTEAFF. The CDR3 DNA follows: TGTGCCAGCAGCCAAGATGAAGGAAACACTGAAGCTTTCTTT.

This chain joins TRBV11-2 and TRBJ1-2; D is ambiguous. CDR3 length equals 15 residues. Germline values: CDR1 SGHAT, CDR2 FQNNGV. Trimming pared 5 bases from V and 7 bases from J, leaving 20 bases between. The CDR3 nucleotides are TGTGCCAGCAGCCCCAGTCTAGGGTTTTATGGTGGCTACACCTTC. Amino acid sequence: CASSPSLGFYGGYTF.

The chain uses TRBV4-2 and TRBJ2-3, with no clear D. The CDR3 runs 17 residues. V shed 3 bases and J shed 4 bases, with 20 bases lying between them. CDR1 LGHNA and CDR2 YNFKEQ come from the germline V gene. As DNA, the CDR3 is TGTGCCAGCAGCCAGGGCTTAGACCCAACGCCCCCAGATACGCAGTATTTT. Translation gives CASSQGLDPTPPDTQYF.

This clone was seen only a few times. The V call is TRBV7-9, the J call TRBJ2-2, with 9 bases lining up with TRBD2. CDR1 is SEHNR, CDR2 FQNEAQ, per germline (reference sequence). CDR3 length: 14 residues. With V trimmed by 6 bases and J by 1 base, 0 bases remained unmatched. The CDR3 DNA is TGTGCCAGCAGACTAGCGGGGAACACCGGGGAGCTGTTTTTT. This encodes CASRLAGNTGELFF.

This chain uses TRBV6-6 with TRBJ2-7; 7 nucleotides align to TRBD1. The CDR3 contains 13 residues. V shed 4 bases and J 3 bases; nucleotides not matched to a gene: 3. Germline V gene lookup returns CDR1 MNHNY and CDR2 SVGAGI (reference sequence). CDR3 DNA: TGTGCCAGCAGTTCGACAGGGAACTACGAGCAGTACTTC. Its translation is CASSSTGNYEQYF.

This clone was observed a handful of times. This sequence joins TRBV5-1 and TRBJ1-6; no reliable D call. The CDR3 length is 13 residues. CDR1 SGHRS and CDR2 YFSETQ come from the germline V gene. V dropped 4 bases and J dropped 8 bases, with 10 bases sitting between them. The CDR3 sequence: CASSVTPDSPLHF. In DNA, the CDR3 is TGCGCCAGCAGCGTTACTCCTGATTCACCCCTCCACTTT.

The chain is built from TRBV19 and TRBJ1-2; 9 nucleotides agree with TRBD1. J was trimmed by 3 bases and V by 6 bases; bases with no gene match: 8. The CDR3 has 15 residues. Germline CDR1 and CDR2: LNHDA and SQIVND (reference sequence). CDR3 sequence: CASRGTGRKDYGYTF. The CDR3 DNA sequence: TGTGCCAGTAGGGGGACAGGGAGGAAAGACTATGGCTACACCTTC. Full variable domain (remainder filled in from reference TRBV19 and TRBJ1-2): DGGITQSPKYLFRKEGQNVTLSCEQNLNHDAMYWYRQDPGQGLRLIYYSQIVNDFQKGDIAEGYSVSREKKESFPLTVTSAQKNPTAFYLCASRGTGRKDYGYTFGSGTRLTVV.

This sequence joins TRBV5-1 and TRBJ2-5; the D gene is possibly TRBD1 (5 bases). The germline CDR1 and CDR2 sequences are SGHRS and YFSETQ. Trimming left V 0 bases short and J 2 bases short, with 5 bases between. The CDR3 extends over 13 amino acids. Here the CDR3 DNA reads TGCGCCAGCAGCTTGGGACAGCAAGAGACCCAGTACTTC. Translated, it gives CASSLGQQETQYF.

This rearrangement joins TRBV7-9 to TRBJ2-5; tentative D call: TRBD1 (6 bases). The V gene's germline CDR1 is SEHNR and CDR2 FQNEAQ (reference sequence). This CDR3 has 15 amino acids. V was trimmed by 1 base and J by 3 bases, leaving 12 bases between them. CDR3 nucleotides: TGTGCCAGCAGCTTAGACAGGGTGAGGGAAGAGACCCAGTACTTC. It encodes CASSLDRVREETQYF.

This clone was counted a few times. CDR3 region: CASSSTSGGPTDTQYF. CDR3 DNA: TGCGCCAGCAGCTCGACTAGCGGGGGTCCGACAGATACGCAGTATTTT. V is TRBV5-1 and J is TRBJ2-3; TRBD2 matches 12 bases. With V trimmed by 3 bases and J by 3 bases, 5 bases remained unmatched. The CDR3 contains 16 residues. Germline assignment: CDR1 SGHRS and CDR2 YFSETQ.

The CDR3 spells CASSQGNTGELFF. CDR3 in DNA: TGTGCCAGCAGTCAGGGGAACACCGGGGAGCTGTTTTTT. The chain joins TRBV11-1 to TRBJ2-2; TRBD1 is a possible D gene (5 bases). The CDR3 extends over 13 amino acids. Germline V lookup: CDR1 SGHAT, CDR2 FQDESV (reference sequence). The germline V and J ends were trimmed by 6 bases and 1 base, with 6 bases remaining between them.

As concerns this clone: At one of its ends the junction is not consistent with the germline gene, which may arise from a read error. The chain combines TRBV7-7 with TRBJ2-5; D is unresolved. From germline, CDR1 is SSHAT and CDR2 FNYEAQ (reference sequence). The CDR3 length is 13 residues. The CDR3 region is CASSLDRKETQYF. CDR3 sequence (DNA): TGTGCTAGCAGCTTAGACCGGAAAGAGACCCAGTACTTC.

J is TRBJ2-5 and V is TRBV2; no clear D. V lost 4 bases and J 5 bases, leaving 5 bases between the germline ends. The CDR3 length is 11 residues. Germline lookup yields CDR1 SNHLY and CDR2 FYNNEI. The CDR3 here is CASSAWETQYF. The CDR3 DNA sequence: TGTGCCAGCAGTGCCTGGGAGACCCAGTACTTC.

The chain is built from TRBV5-1 and TRBJ2-2; 9 nucleotides line up with TRBD1. The CDR3 contains 15 residues. V lost 4 bases to trimming and J lost 7 bases; unmatched junction nucleotides: 8. The germline gives CDR1 SGHRS, CDR2 YFSETQ. In DNA form, the CDR3 reads TGCGCCAGCAGCCTTGGACAGGGGCTGGTCGGGGAGCTGTTTTTT. Translating gives CASSLGQGLVGELFF.

This chain uses TRBV9 with TRBJ1-2; TRBD1 might be the D (5 bases). In germline, CDR1 is SGDLS, CDR2 YYNGEE. The length of the CDR3 is 17 residues. The V end lost 2 bases, the J end lost 5 bases, and 22 bases lay between the germline ends. The CDR3 loop reads CASSVRKDKPALYGYTF. DNA of the CDR3: TGTGCCAGCAGCGTTCGGAAGGACAAGCCCGCCCTTTATGGCTACACCTTC.

This clone has just a few counts. The chain is built from TRBV5-1 and TRBJ1-4, with D perhaps TRBD1 (6 bases). Germline V gene data show CDR1 as SGHRS and CDR2 as YFSETQ. The CDR3 covers 14 residues. The germline V and J ends were trimmed by 5 bases and 5 bases, with 13 bases remaining between them. The CDR3: CASSSDRSNEKLFF. CDR3 coding DNA: TGCGCCAGCAGTTCCGACAGGTCCAATGAAAAACTGTTTTTT.

This chain joins TRBV5-1 and TRBJ2-7; D is unresolved. Germline loops: CDR1 SGHRS, CDR2 YFSETQ. The germline V and J ends were trimmed by 4 bases and 0 bases, with 2 bases remaining between them. This CDR3 has 11 amino acids. Here the CDR3 reads CASSDSYEQYF. CDR3 coding DNA: TGCGCCAGCAGCGACTCCTACGAGCAGTACTTC.

J is TRBJ2-5 and V is TRBV7-2; D remains ambiguous. This CDR3 contains 13 residues. Trimming took 3 bases from V and 0 from J, leaving 5 bases between them. Germline CDR1 is SGHTA and CDR2 is FQGNSA. DNA for the CDR3: TGTGCCAGCAGCTTTCCCCACCAAGAGACCCAGTACTTC. Protein sequence: CASSFPHQETQYF.

The chain uses TRBV4-2 and TRBJ2-7, with 9 nucleotides matching TRBD1. CDR3 size: 14 residues. The germline CDR1 and CDR2 sequences are LGHNA and YNFKEQ. Unmatched junction bases numbered 3, after V lost 5 bases and J lost 1 base. Here the CDR3 reads CASSYGTGSYEQYF. Here the CDR3 DNA reads TGTGCCAGCAGCTATGGGACAGGGTCCTACGAGCAGTACTTC.

The chain couples TRBV7-8 to TRBJ2-7, with 14 bases fitting TRBD2. The J segment lost 1 base and the V segment lost 5 bases, leaving 4 bases of the junction unmatched. CDR3 length: 16 amino acids. Per the germline V gene, CDR1 is SGHVS and CDR2 is FQNEAQ. CDR3 in amino acids: CASSLGTSGGSYEQYF. In DNA form, the CDR3 reads TGTGCCAGCAGCCTTGGGACTAGCGGGGGATCCTACGAGCAGTACTTC.

V is TRBV5-1 and J is TRBJ2-2; tentative D call: TRBD1 (5 bases). This CDR3 is 13 amino acids long. Per the germline V gene, CDR1 is SGHRS and CDR2 is YFSETQ. The V end was cut by 8 bases, the J end by 1 base, with 9 bases between. The CDR3 loop reads CASSQGNTGELFF. DNA for the CDR3: TGCGCCAGTTCCCAGGGGAACACCGGGGAGCTGTTTTTT.

The CDR3 here is CASSPRGVAYEQYF. The CDR3 nucleotides read TGTGCCAGCAGTCCCCGGGGCGTAGCCTACGAGCAGTACTTC. V usage is TRBV6-5 and J usage is TRBJ2-7; D may correspond to TRBD1 or TRBD2 (5 bases each). The germline V and J ends were trimmed by 5 bases and 2 bases, with 13 bases remaining between them. Germline CDR1 MNHEY, CDR2 SVGAGI. This CDR3 has 14 residues.